Listed below are T cell receptor beta chains from one sample, sequenced in a study of T cell responses to AZD1222 COVID-19 vaccine. Assay: immunoSEQ multiplex PCR; the TCRdb copy retains only in-frame clones and omits some. The data hold some 100,000 clones, with roughly 87% observed a single time. Material: peripheral blood, obtained on day 0 of MenACWY control vaccination. The receptors come from an adult in good health. The CDR3 runs from the conserved cysteine through the conserved F or W. The D gene is left open where the match is weak. Clone size is not always given. Where it is, it says once, few, many or a class for expanded clones.

V	J	D	size	CDR3	DNA
TRBV6-5	TRBJ2-3	TRBD2	NA	CASSYRAGDGTDTQYF	TGTGCCAGCAGTTACAGGGCGGGAGATGGAACAGATACGCAGTATTTT
TRBV6-5	TRBJ2-6	NA	NA	CASRGLHSGANVLTF	TGTGCCAGCAGAGGACTGCACTCTGGGGCCAACGTCCTGACTTTC
TRBV7-9	TRBJ1-2	NA	once	CASSQEEIWTSF	TGTGCCAGCAGCCAAGAGGAGATTTGGACCTCCTTC
TRBV14	TRBJ2-7	NA	NA	CASSQDGSEDSYEQYF	TGTGCCAGCAGCCAAGATGGATCGGAAGACTCCTACGAGCAGTACTTC
TRBV9	TRBJ2-3	NA	NA	CASSARVYTDTQYF	TGTGCCAGCAGCGCTAGGGTATACACAGATACGCAGTATTTT
TRBV12-3/TRBV12-4	TRBJ1-5	NA	NA	CASSSRSRQPQHF	TGTGCCAGCAGTAGTCGAAGTCGTCAGCCCCAGCATTTT
TRBV19	TRBJ2-1	NA	NA	CASSPSQEPYNEQFF	TGTGCCAGTAGTCCTTCTCAGGAGCCCTACAATGAGCAGTTCTTC
TRBV4-1	TRBJ1-1	NA	NA	CASSQFDGNTEAFF	TGCGCCAGCAGCCAATTCGACGGGAACACTGAAGCTTTCTTT
TRBV5-1	TRBJ1-2	TRBD1	NA	CASSLSGQGAHGYTF	TGCGCCAGCAGCTTATCCGGACAGGGGGCTCATGGCTACACCTTC
TRBV7-2	TRBJ1-5	NA	NA	CASSLGTPYQPQHF	TGTGCCAGCAGCTTAGGGACACCCTATCAGCCCCAGCATTTT
TRBV28	TRBJ2-4	NA	NA	CASSLVATGKVRAKNIQYF	TGTGCCAGCAGTTTAGTGGCAACAGGGAAGGTGCGAGCCAAAAACATTCAGTACTTC
TRBV2	TRBJ1-2	TRBD1	NA	CASSPSRQGAYGYTF	TGTGCCAGCAGTCCGTCTCGACAGGGGGCTTACGGCTACACCTTC
TRBV30	TRBJ1-3	TRBD1	NA	CAWKQGAGNTIYF	TGTGCCTGGAAACAGGGGGCTGGAAACACCATATATTTT
TRBV7-3	TRBJ1-3	NA	NA	CASSLGAEAGNTIYF	TGTGCCAGCAGCTTAGGCGCTGAGGCTGGAAACACCATATATTTT
TRBV24-1	TRBJ2-1	NA	NA	CATSAPGYNEQFF	TGTGCCACCAGTGCCCCCGGCTACAATGAGCAGTTCTTC
TRBV9	TRBJ1-4	NA	NA	CASSVGQGSEKLFF	TGTGCCAGCAGCGTAGGGCAGGGGTCCGAAAAACTGTTTTTT
TRBV19	TRBJ2-7	TRBD2	few	CASSPRGGGGSYEQYF	TGTGCCAGTAGTCCCCGGGGGGGCGGGGGCTCCTACGAGCAGTACTTC
TRBV19	TRBJ1-6	TRBD1	once	CASSVTGTGDSPLHF	TGTGCCAGTAGTGTGACCGGGACAGGGGATTCACCCCTCCACTTT
TRBV18	TRBJ1-1	NA	NA	CASSPKRDTEAFF	TGTGCCAGCTCACCCAAGAGGGACACTGAAGCTTTCTTT
TRBV5-1	TRBJ2-7	NA	few	CASSLDGRVDEQYF	TGCGCCAGCAGCTTGGACGGCAGGGTTGACGAGCAGTACTTC
TRBV15	TRBJ1-4	NA	NA	CATSRGVREKLFF	TGTGCCACCAGCAGAGGGGTTCGTGAAAAACTGTTTTTT
TRBV6-6	TRBJ1-4	NA	once	CASSYGNEKLFF	TGTGCCAGCAGTTACGGTAATGAAAAACTGTTTTTT
TRBV12-3/TRBV12-4	TRBJ2-5	NA	NA	CASSSQETQYF	TGTGCCAGCAGTTCCCAAGAGACCCAGTACTTC
TRBV5-6	TRBJ2-7	TRBD1	NA	CASSLFEAGTGSYEQYF	TGTGCCAGCAGCTTGTTCGAGGCAGGGACAGGCTCCTACGAGCAGTACTTC
TRBV7-2	TRBJ1-2	NA	NA	CASSSQGTDGYTF	TGTGCCAGCAGCTCACAGGGTACGGATGGCTACACCTTC
TRBV5-1	TRBJ2-6	TRBD1	NA	CASSSDRGANVLTF	TGCGCCAGCAGCTCGGACAGGGGGGCCAACGTCCTGACTTTC
TRBV5-6	TRBJ2-7	TRBD1	NA	CASSRDRGYEQYF	TGTGCCAGCTCCCGGGACAGGGGCTACGAGCAGTACTTC
TRBV7-3	TRBJ1-1	NA	NA	CASSPDRASVTEAFF	TGTGCCAGCAGCCCGGACCGGGCGTCGGTTACTGAAGCTTTCTTT
TRBV4-3	TRBJ2-1	NA	NA	CASSGQATGPYNEQFF	TGCGCCAGCAGCGGCCAGGCCACAGGACCTTACAATGAGCAGTTCTTC
TRBV7-9	TRBJ1-1	NA	NA	CASSFAAWGTEAFF	TGTGCCAGCAGCTTCGCAGCCTGGGGCACTGAAGCTTTCTTT
TRBV7-9	TRBJ1-6	NA	NA	CASSFTGTNSPLHF	TGTGCCAGCAGCTTCACAGGGACAAATTCACCCCTCCACTTT
TRBV6-5	TRBJ1-6	NA	NA	CASSRENSPLHF	TGTGCCAGCAGTAGGGAGAATTCACCCCTCCACTTT
TRBV15	TRBJ1-2	NA	NA	CATSRDGGSFADGYTF	TGTGCCACCAGCAGAGATGGGGGCAGCTTTGCGGACGGCTACACCTTC
TRBV28	TRBJ2-7	NA	NA	CASSRGGTLYEQYF	TGTGCCAGCAGCAGGGGCGGAACTCTTTACGAGCAGTACTTC
TRBV6-5	TRBJ1-1	NA	NA	CASSYSEEYEAFF	TGTGCCAGCAGTTACTCGGAGGAGTATGAAGCTTTCTTT
TRBV3-1/TRBV3-2	TRBJ2-7	NA	NA	CASSQGSGTPNEQYF	TGTGCCAGCAGCCAAGGGAGCGGTACCCCTAACGAGCAGTACTTC